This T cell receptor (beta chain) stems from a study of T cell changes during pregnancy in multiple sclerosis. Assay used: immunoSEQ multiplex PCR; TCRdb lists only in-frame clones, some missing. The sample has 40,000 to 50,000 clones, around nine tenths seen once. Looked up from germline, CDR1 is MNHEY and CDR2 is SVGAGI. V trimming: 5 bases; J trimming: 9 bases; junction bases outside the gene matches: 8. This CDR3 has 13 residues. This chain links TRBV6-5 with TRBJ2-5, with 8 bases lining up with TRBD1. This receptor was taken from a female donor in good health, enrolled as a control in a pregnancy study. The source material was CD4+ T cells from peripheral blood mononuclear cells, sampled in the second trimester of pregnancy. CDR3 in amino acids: CASSPIDRGAQYF. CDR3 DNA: TGTGCCAGCAGTCCCATCGACAGGGGTGCCCAGTACTTC.